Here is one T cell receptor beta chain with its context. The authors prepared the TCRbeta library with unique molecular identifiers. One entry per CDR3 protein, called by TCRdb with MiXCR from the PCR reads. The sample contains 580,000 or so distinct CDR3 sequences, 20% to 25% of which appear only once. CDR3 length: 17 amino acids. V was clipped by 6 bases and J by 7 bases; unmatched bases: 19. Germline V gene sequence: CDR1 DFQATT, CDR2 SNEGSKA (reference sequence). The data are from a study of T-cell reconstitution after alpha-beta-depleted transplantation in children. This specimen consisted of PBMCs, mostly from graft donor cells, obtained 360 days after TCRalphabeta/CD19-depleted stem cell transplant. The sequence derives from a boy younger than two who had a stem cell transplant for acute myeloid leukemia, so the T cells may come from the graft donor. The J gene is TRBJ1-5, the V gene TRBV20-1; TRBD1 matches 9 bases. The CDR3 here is CSATRDRALLQGQPQHF. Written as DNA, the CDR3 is TGCAGTGCGACCCGGGACAGGGCTCTCCTTCAGGGGCAGCCCCAGCATTTT.